This T cell receptor beta chain was sequenced for a study of post-analysis software for immune sequencing data. Study background: Multiple sclerosis in the patients followed relapsing-remitting, secondary progressive and progressive-relapsing courses. Study-wide points: Patients used roughly five TRBV segments, including TRBV5-6, TRBV5-1 and TRBV20-1, more often than controls. Patients with multiple sclerosis recorded significantly lower normalized Chao1 diversity than controls, the study found.

There are 16 residues in the CDR3. V dropped 4 bases and J dropped 3 bases, with 17 bases sitting between them. Germline V CDR1 and CDR2: SGHDN, FVKESK. Points on this clonotype: No antigen is known for it.

cDNA libraries of TCR beta carried unique molecular identifiers. A single record per CDR3 protein comes from TCRdb applying MiXCR to the PCR reads. The sample has fewer than 550,000 distinct CDR3 sequences, 34% seen once. The chain couples TRBV14 to TRBJ2-3; tentatively, D is TRBD2 (6 bases). Input material: blood. This clonotype was sampled from a girl under 18 with multiple sclerosis. The CDR3 reads CASSPLSRLGTDTQYF. CDR3 in DNA: TGTGCCAGCAGCCCTCTGAGCCGACTAGGAACAGATACGCAGTATTTT.